These 8 T cell receptor beta chains share one sample of origin, sequenced in a study of B cell selection in AIRE deficiency. Assay used: immunoSEQ multiplex PCR; TCRdb lists only in-frame clones, some missing. The sample includes under 30,000 clones, around 95% of them seen just once. CD4+CD127+ cells were sorted as the conventional CD4 T cells. The sample taken for sequencing was CD4+CD127+ conventional T cells sorted from PBMCs. These receptors came from a human donor in good health.

The genes are TRBV11-3 and TRBJ2-2, with TRBD1 matching 8 bases. The germline V gene has CDR1 SGHNT and CDR2 YENEEA. The trim removed 5 bases at V and 3 bases at J, leaving 5 bases unmatched. The CDR3 loop spans 15 amino acids. CDR3 region: CASSAGQGDTGELFF. CDR3 DNA sequence: TGTGCCAGCAGCGCCGGACAGGGCGACACCGGGGAGCTGTTTTTT. Variable domain in full (rest from reference TRBV11-3 and TRBJ2-2): EAGVVQSPRYKIIEKKQPVAFWCNPISGHNTLYWYLQNLGQGPELLIRYENEEAVDDSQLPKDRFSAERLKGVDSTLKIQPAELGDSAVYLCASSAGQGDTGELFFGEGSRLTVL.

The chain has TRBV7-9 and TRBJ1-1; TRBD1 is a possible D gene (5 bases). CDR1 and CDR2 (germline): SEHNR, FQNEAQ (reference sequence). The CDR3 contains 14 residues. V was pared by 7 bases and J by 1 base, with 13 bases between. This CDR3 is CASIILGENTEAFF. DNA for the CDR3: TGTGCCAGCATCATCTTAGGGGAGAACACTGAAGCTTTCTTT. The variable domain in full, with the rest retrieved from reference TRBV7-9 and TRBJ1-1, is DTGVSQNPRHKITKRGQNVTFRCDPISEHNRLYWYRQTLGQGPEFLTYFQNEAQLEKSRLLSDRFSAERPKGSFSTLEIQRTEQGDSAMYLCASIILGENTEAFFGQGTRLTVV.

The genes are TRBV13 and TRBJ2-3, with D perhaps TRBD2 (7 bases). CDR3 length: 16 amino acids. The ends were cut back, 5 bases at V and 6 bases at J, with 21 bases in the middle. CDR1 and CDR2 from the germline V gene are PRHDT and FYEKMQ (reference sequence). The CDR3 spells CASSPSRGGRSDTQYF. For the CDR3, the DNA is TGTGCCAGCAGCCCTTCGAGGGGGGGCCGATCCGATACGCAGTATTTT.

This clone was detected a few times. The chain employs TRBV7-2 and TRBJ2-2; D is unclear. The CDR3 loop spans 15 amino acids. Looked up from germline, CDR1 is SGHTA and CDR2 is FQGNSA. Trimming cost V 10 bases and J 4 bases, with 19 bases left between them. CDR3 in amino acids: CAKPHGGGVTGELFF. CDR3 DNA: TGTGCCAAACCTCATGGCGGCGGAGTCACCGGGGAGCTGTTTTTT.

DNA for the CDR3: TGCGCCAGCAGCCTGCATCCGGGGCGAGGCACCGGGGAGCTGTTTTTT. This sequence encodes CASSLHPGRGTGELFF. The V gene is TRBV5-1, the J gene TRBJ2-2; D is perhaps TRBD1 or TRBD2 (5 bases each). V was shortened by 4 bases and J by 4 bases, with 17 bases between the two germline ends. The CDR3 totals 16 residues. Germline-derived CDR1 and CDR2 are SGHRS and YFSETQ.

V is TRBV7-9 and J is TRBJ1-1; no clear D. V lost 1 base, J lost 4 bases, and 13 bases lay in between. This CDR3 spans 15 amino acids. CDR1 and CDR2 (germline): SEHNR, FQNEAQ (reference sequence). The CDR3 region has the DNA TGTGCCAGCAGCTTAGGGTCCAGCCGCGGCACTGAAGCTTTCTTT. It specifies CASSLGSSRGTEAFF.

V gene TRBV5-1 combines with J gene TRBJ2-1, with a weak D call TRBD1 (5 bases). CDR3 length: 19 amino acids. V lost 4 bases and J 0 bases, leaving 23 bases between the germline ends. Germline values: CDR1 SGHRS, CDR2 YFSETQ. The CDR3 spells CASSPVGPPTLSSYNEQFF. CDR3 coding DNA: TGCGCCAGCAGCCCGGTGGGGCCTCCCACCCTGAGCTCCTACAATGAGCAGTTCTTC.

This chain joins TRBV5-6 and TRBJ2-1; no firm D call. CDR1 is SGHDT, CDR2 YYEEEE, per germline. Trimming left V 4 bases short and J 4 bases short, with 9 bases between. This CDR3 region has 13 residues. The CDR3 is CASSPAAYNEQFF. The CDR3 DNA is TGTGCCAGCAGCCCGGCAGCTTACAATGAGCAGTTCTTC.